This T cell receptor beta chain was documented in a study of radiotherapy plus CTLA-4 blockade in lung cancer. The overall study: Objective responses were recorded in around 18% of patients, with disease control recorded in about 29%. Study-level findings and limits: TCR clones from tumors expanded in blood after radiotherapy plus ipilimumab.

The CDR3 runs to 16 residues. The V gene end was trimmed by 3 bases and the J gene end by 0 bases; junction bases not matched to a gene: 3. Germline CDR1 is KGHSH and CDR2 is LQKENI. The sample holds one count of this clone. Its antigen is not known. The repertoire was sequenced with immunoSEQ multiplex PCR; TCRdb's copy has only in-frame clones and lacks some. This sample yields tens of thousands of clones, of which approximately 86% are seen a single time; around 17% belongs to the top ten. The source of this sequence is a human donor with non-small cell lung cancer that progressed on radiotherapy plus ipilimumab. V usage is TRBV18 and J usage is TRBJ2-3, with 10 bases aligning to TRBD2. The sequencing here drew on peripheral blood, taken from a patient treated with radiotherapy plus ipilimumab. The CDR3 loop is CASSPRTSGSTDTQYF. The CDR3 DNA reads TGTGCCAGCTCACCCAGGACTAGCGGCAGCACAGATACGCAGTATTTT.